The 25 T cell receptor beta chains presented below share a single source sample, sequenced in a study of blood T cell repertoires in COVID-19. Assay used: immunoSEQ multiplex PCR; TCRdb lists only in-frame clones, some missing. This table has 140,000 to 150,000 clones, roughly 89% appearing once. Sequenced material: PBMCs or T cells enriched from blood (not recorded which). These receptors all come from a man aged 50 to 60 who had recovered from COVID-19.

The rearrangement links TRBV11-2 to TRBJ2-3, with TRBD2 matching 8 bases. This CDR3 region has 15 residues. Germline V lookup: CDR1 SGHAT, CDR2 FQNNGV. V lost 1 base, J lost 4 bases, and 4 bases stayed unmatched. The CDR3, as DNA: TGTGCCAGCAGCTTAGTTGCGGGAGGTGCAGATACGCAGTATTTT. Its protein is CASSLVAGGADTQYF.

The chain employs TRBV21-1 and TRBJ2-4; the table gives TRBD1 as D, unverified against the DNA. TRBV21-1 is a pseudogene. CDR3 length equals 14 residues. CDR3 loop: CASSKKDSEHIQYF. In nucleotides, the CDR3 is TGTGCCAGCAGCAAAAAAGACAGTGAACACATTCAGTACTTC.

The DNA of the CDR3 is TGCAGCGCTCTAAGGGGGAGCAGGGGGCATAATGGCTACACCTTC. This gives the protein CSALRGSRGHNGYTF. The V call is TRBV29-1, the J call TRBJ1-2, with 8 nucleotides matching TRBD1. This CDR3 is built from 15 residues. Germline V gene data show CDR1 as SQVTM and CDR2 as ANQGSEA. V shed 7 bases, J shed 6 bases, and the junction held 16 bases outside the gene matches.

The chain carries TRBV5-1 and TRBJ2-2; D possibly corresponds to TRBD1 (6 bases). Germline V CDR1 and CDR2: SGHRS, YFSETQ. Trimming cost V 0 bases and J 6 bases, with 12 bases left between them. The CDR3 totals 15 residues. CDR3: CASSLAGGRAGELFF. In nucleotides, the CDR3 is TGCGCCAGCAGCTTGGCTGGGGGCCGGGCCGGGGAGCTGTTTTTT.

The chain joins TRBV28 to TRBJ2-7, with D possibly being TRBD1 (5 bases). Germline values: CDR1 MDHEN, CDR2 SYDVKM. V was shortened by 2 bases and J by 9 bases, with 14 bases between the two germline ends. This CDR3 has 13 residues. CDR3 sequence: CASSLRQLPWQYV. CDR3 DNA sequence: TGTGCCAGCAGTTTACGACAGCTTCCTTGGCAGTACGTC.

The CDR3 spells CASSSYRSGNTEAFF. In DNA, the CDR3 is TGTGCCAGCAGTTCCTACCGGTCGGGGAACACTGAAGCTTTCTTT. V usage is TRBV6-2 or TRBV6-3 and J usage is TRBJ1-1, with no clear D. CDR3 size: 15 residues. Germline V lookup: CDR1 MNHEY, CDR2 SVGEGT. Between the trimmed V and J ends, which lost 4 bases and 1 base, there was a span of 13 bases.

This clone was recorded once. The chain joins TRBV19 to TRBJ1-5; possibly TRBD1 for D (6 bases). The V and J ends lost 4 bases and 0 bases respectively, with 10 bases between them. CDR1 LNHDA and CDR2 SQIVND come from the germline V gene (reference sequence). The length of the CDR3 is 15 residues. The DNA of the CDR3 is TGTGCCAGTAGTACACCGGGACATAGCAATCAGCCCCAGCATTTT. Its protein is CASSTPGHSNQPQHF.

The rearrangement joins TRBV12-3 or TRBV12-4 to TRBJ2-3; D perhaps matches TRBD1 (6 bases). This CDR3 is 12 amino acids long. Trimming pared 6 bases from V and 5 bases from J, leaving 9 bases between. As DNA, the CDR3 is TGTGCCAGCAGCCTGGACAGAGATACGCAGTATTTT. This translates into CASSLDRDTQYF.

V is TRBV20-1 and J is TRBJ2-1; TRBD2 matches 11 bases. CDR1 is DFQATT and CDR2 is SNEGSKA in the germline V gene (reference sequence). The CDR3 is 15 amino acids. With 3 bases clipped from V and 6 bases from J, the junction kept 7 bases outside the gene matches. The CDR3 DNA reads TGCAGTGCTAGTGTTTTACTAGCGGGAGCCAATGAGCAGTTCTTC. This codes for CSASVLLAGANEQFF.

The V and J genes are TRBV24-1 and TRBJ1-5; D is unclear. This CDR3 has 14 amino acids. With 1 base removed from V and 5 bases from J, the gap between germline ends came to 8 bases. The germline CDR1 and CDR2 sequences are KGHDR and SFDVKD. CDR3 sequence reads: CATSDFERDQPQHF. DNA for the CDR3: TGTGCCACCAGTGATTTTGAACGGGATCAGCCCCAGCATTTT.

V gene TRBV14 combines with J gene TRBJ2-2, with D possibly TRBD1 on 6 matching bases. Per germline, CDR1 SGHDN and CDR2 FVKESK. Trimming took off 4 bases at V and 6 bases at J, with 12 bases between the two ends. This CDR3 contains 14 residues. CDR3 sequence (DNA): TGTGCCAGCAGCCCCAACAGGGTTCCCGGGGAGCTGTTTTTT. Its translation is CASSPNRVPGELFF. Supplemented by reference TRBV14 and TRBJ2-2, the full variable domain reads EAGVTQFPSHSVIEKGQTVTLRCDPISGHDNLYWYRRVMGKEIKFLLHFVKESKQDESGMPNNRFLAERTGGTYSTLKVQPAELEDSGVYFCASSPNRVPGELFFGEGSRLTVL.

The rearrangement joins TRBV6-2 or TRBV6-3 to TRBJ1-1; D may be TRBD1 (6 bases). The CDR3 covers 13 residues. V was clipped by 4 bases and J by 6 bases, with 12 bases between them. Germline V gene data show CDR1 as MNHEY and CDR2 as SVGEGT. Here the CDR3 DNA reads TGTGCCAGCAGTTTGTCAGGGGTCGCTGAAGCTTTCTTT. Protein: CASSLSGVAEAFF.

This clone was seen only a few times. The V and J genes are TRBV7-2 and TRBJ1-3, with D possibly matching TRBD1 (5 bases). The CDR3 spans 15 residues. The V end lost 4 bases, the J end lost 4 bases, and 14 bases lay between the germline ends. CDR1 SGHTA and CDR2 FQGNSA come from the germline V gene. This chain's CDR3 is CASSSTGFGGNTIYF. The CDR3 region has the DNA TGTGCCAGCAGCTCCACAGGATTTGGGGGAAACACCATATATTTT.

The rearrangement uses TRBV5-1 and TRBJ2-3; 10 bases line up with TRBD2. The CDR3 sequence is 18 residues long. Looked up from germline, CDR1 is SGHRS and CDR2 is YFSETQ. J gave up 3 bases and V 2 bases, and 12 bases lay outside the gene matches. The CDR3 bases are TGCGCCAGCAGCTTCATAGCGGGGGGTCGAGGTTGGACAGATACGCAGTATTTT. It specifies CASSFIAGGRGWTDTQYF.

This chain links TRBV4-3 with TRBJ2-1; weak D call: TRBD1 (5 bases). Trimming took off 1 base at V and 2 bases at J, with 6 bases between the two ends. CDR1 and CDR2 (germline): LGHNA, YSLEER. CDR3 length: 14 amino acids. The CDR3 DNA reads TGCGCCAGCAGCCAAGGACAGACCTACAATGAGCAGTTCTTC. Residues: CASSQGQTYNEQFF.

This clone was seen only a few times. This chain links TRBV2 with TRBJ2-1, with 7 bases matching TRBD2. The germline V gene encodes CDR1 SNHLY and CDR2 FYNNEI. The CDR3 loop spans 12 amino acids. V shed 1 base, J shed 15 bases, and the junction held 6 bases outside the gene matches. The CDR3 region has the DNA TGTGCCAGCAGTGAAGGCGGACTAGGGCGGTTCTTC. The encoded protein is CASSEGGLGRFF.

The chain recombines TRBV18 with TRBJ2-7; D ambiguous. This CDR3 contains 15 residues. The V gene lost 1 base and the J gene lost 4 bases, with 14 bases spanning the gap. Germline assignment: CDR1 KGHSH and CDR2 LQKENI. The chain's CDR3 is CASSPRALDLYEQYF. The CDR3, as DNA: TGTGCCAGCTCACCACGCGCTCTCGATTTATACGAGCAGTACTTC.

The sample holds one count of this clone. The V and J genes are TRBV6-5 and TRBJ1-2; possibly TRBD1 for D (5 bases). Germline V gene sequence: CDR1 MNHEY, CDR2 SVGAGI. CDR3 size: 13 residues. The germline V and J ends were trimmed by 4 bases and 8 bases, with 14 bases remaining between them. The CDR3 protein is CASSSRVKSGYTF. In nucleotides, the CDR3 is TGTGCCAGCAGTTCCAGGGTTAAGAGCGGCTACACCTTC.

This chain connects TRBV27 to TRBJ1-5; the match to TRBD1 covers 8 bases. V dropped 2 bases and J dropped 3; count of bases not matched to a gene: 12. Per germline, CDR1 MNHEY and CDR2 SMNVEV (reference sequence). This CDR3 has 18 amino acids. The CDR3 DNA follows: TGTGCCAGCAGTTTAAAAGCTTCCGGACAGGGCTTCAATCAGCCCCAGCATTTT. Its protein is CASSLKASGQGFNQPQHF.

The V and J genes are TRBV28 and TRBJ1-2; no firm D call. Germline values: CDR1 MDHEN, CDR2 SYDVKM. V dropped 6 bases and J dropped 6 bases, with 14 bases sitting between them. The CDR3 covers 13 residues. In DNA form, the CDR3 reads TGTGCCAGCAGAATCCCGGTTGAGAATGGCTACACCTTC. Protein: CASRIPVENGYTF.

The CDR3 is CASSLLSSTDTQYF. The CDR3 DNA follows: TGTGCCAGCAGCTTGCTCTCTAGCACAGATACGCAGTATTTT. The J gene is TRBJ2-3, the V gene TRBV5-4; unclear D gene. From germline, CDR1 is SGHNT and CDR2 YYREEE (reference sequence). V lost 1 base and J 0 bases, leaving 6 bases between the germline ends. This CDR3 region has 14 residues.

This chain connects TRBV7-9 to TRBJ1-6, with 9 bases aligning to TRBD1. Trimming cost V 1 base and J 7 bases; bases outside gene matches: 5. CDR3 length: 16 residues. The germline gives CDR1 SEHNR, CDR2 FQNEAQ (reference sequence). The chain's CDR3 is CASSLGTGAENSPLHF. CDR3 DNA: TGTGCCAGCAGCTTAGGGACAGGGGCGGAGAATTCACCCCTCCACTTT.

J is TRBJ1-2 and V is TRBV12-3 or TRBV12-4; D not certain. The CDR3 length is 13 residues. V was cut by 1 base and J by 8 bases, with 11 bases left in between. The CDR3 DNA reads TGTGCCAGCAGTTTAGTAGGATTGGGCGGCTACACCTTC. Translating gives CASSLVGLGGYTF.

The chain joins TRBV5-1 to TRBJ2-2; 8 nucleotides line up with TRBD1. The CDR3 length is 14 residues. Germline loops: CDR1 SGHRS, CDR2 YFSETQ. V lost 4 bases, J lost 8 bases, and 7 bases stayed unmatched. The CDR3 DNA is TGCGCCAGCAGCGCAGGGACAGGCACAGGGGAGCTGTTTTTT. Translating gives CASSAGTGTGELFF.

The J gene is TRBJ1-5, the V gene TRBV7-2; D gene uncertain. The CDR3 extends over 18 amino acids. The germline V gene encodes CDR1 SGHTA and CDR2 FQGNSA. The ends were cut back, 2 bases at V and 2 bases at J, with 19 bases in the middle. In nucleotides, the CDR3 is TGTGCCAGCAGCTTACTAAGTTCGGGAGTTCGAGGCAATCAGCCCCAGCATTTT. Its protein product is CASSLLSSGVRGNQPQHF. The variable domain in full, with the rest retrieved from reference TRBV7-2 and TRBJ1-5, is GAGVSQSPSNKVTEKGKDVELRCDPISGHTALYWYRQSLGQGLEFLIYFQGNSAPDKSGLPSDRFSAERTGGSVSTLTIQRTQQEDSAVYLCASSLLSSGVRGNQPQHFGDGTRLSIL.